A selection of T cell receptor beta chains follows, all from one sample in a study of CD8+ T cells in alopecia areata. Using immunoSEQ multiplex PCR, the repertoire was profiled, and TCRdb retains in-frame clones only, with some absent. This sample carries tens of thousands of clones, roughly 47% of them seen once, and the ten largest clones take 51%. The sequenced sample was NKG2D-low CD8+ T cells sorted from blood. All receptors come from a human donor with alopecia areata. Both conserved end residues are part of each CDR3. The order of the fields is V gene, clone size, J gene, D gene, CDR3 DNA, CDR3 protein. A D gene is named only where the DNA matches it firmly. Expanded clones are given a class, and other clones once, few, many or no size at all.

TRBV29-1	.	TRBJ2-5	TRBD2	TGCAGCGTTGAAGAGGGGGGACTAGCGGGATGGGAGACCCAGTACTTC	CSVEEGGLAGWETQYF
TRBV29-1	few	TRBJ2-3	.	TGCAGCGTTGAAGGAGGTCTTGGCACAGATACGCAGTATTTT	CSVEGGLGTDTQYF
TRBV6-5	.	TRBJ2-1	.	TGTGCCAGCACCCGGGGCGACAATGAGCAGTTCTTC	CASTRGDNEQFF
TRBV2	.	TRBJ2-7	.	TGTGCCAGCAGCGCTGGGACACCTTGCTTC	CASSAGTPCF
TRBV19	few	TRBJ2-2	TRBD2	TGTGCCAGTAGTTTAGCGGGAGGATACACCGGGGAGCTGTTTTTT	CASSLAGGYTGELFF
TRBV19	.	TRBJ2-1	.	TGTGCCACCCTATCGAGCTCCTACAATGAGCAGTTCTTC	CATLSSSYNEQFF
TRBV7-9	few	TRBJ2-7	.	TGTGCCAGCAGCCGCGGTCCGGAGCCGTACTTC	CASSRGPEPYF
TRBV7-3	.	TRBJ2-5	TRBD1	TGTGCCAGCAGCTTTACGACAGGGGGACAAGAGACCCAGTACTTC	CASSFTTGGQETQYF
TRBV5-1	.	TRBJ2-1	.	TGCGCCAGCAGCGTCGGACAGAGCTCCTACAATGAGCAGTTCTTC	CASSVGQSSYNEQFF
TRBV29-1	.	TRBJ1-1	.	TGCAGCGTTGTAGGCAGGGGAAGTGGTTTGTACACTGAAGCTTTCTTT	CSVVGRGSGLYTEAFF
TRBV9	.	TRBJ2-7	TRBD2	TGTGCCAGCAGCGATGGAACTAGCGGGAGTCCCTACGAGCAGTACTTC	CASSDGTSGSPYEQYF
TRBV6-1	.	TRBJ2-1	TRBD2	TGTGCCAGCGGGAGGGTGCCCAATGAGCAGTTCTTC	CASGRVPNEQFF
TRBV5-6	.	TRBJ2-1	TRBD2	TGTGCCAGCAGCTTGGGGACTAGCTCTGAGCAGTTCTTC	CASSLGTSSEQFF
TRBV9	.	TRBJ1-1	.	TGTGCCAGCAGCGTAGCCCCCAGCCGGGACAAGGACACTGAAGCTTTCTTT	CASSVAPSRDKDTEAFF
TRBV4-1	few	TRBJ2-1	TRBD1	TGCGCCAGCAGCCAAGGGACAGGGTTGGGTGAGCAGTTCTTC	CASSQGTGLGEQFF
TRBV5-6	.	TRBJ2-5	.	TGTGCCAGCAGCTCAGAAGGGAGGGAGACCCAGTACTTC	CASSSEGRETQYF
TRBV4-3	.	TRBJ1-2	.	TGCGCCAGCAGCCAAGGGACTTATGGCTACACCTTC	CASSQGTYGYTF
TRBV7-9	few	TRBJ2-7	.	TGTGCCAGCAGCTCGCTAAAAGCTACCTACGAGCAGTACTTC	CASSSLKATYEQYF
TRBV7-9	.	TRBJ1-2	.	TGTGCCAGCAGCTTCGGCACCTATGGCTACACCTTC	CASSFGTYGYTF
TRBV19	few	TRBJ1-6	.	TGTGCCAGTAGTATTGCGAATTCACCCCTCCACTTT	CASSIANSPLHF
TRBV6-6	.	TRBJ1-2	.	TGTGCCAGCAGTTCGCTGGGAGTTACCACCGGCCATGGCTACACCTTC	CASSSLGVTTGHGYTF
TRBV9	.	TRBJ2-5	.	TGTGCCAGCAGCGTAGCGGGACCAGAAGAGACCCAGTACTTC	CASSVAGPEETQYF
TRBV19	few	TRBJ2-7	.	TGTGCCAGTTCACAGGGTTTCTACGAGCAGTACTTC	CASSQGFYEQYF
TRBV7-3	.	TRBJ2-5	TRBD2	TGTGCCAGCAGCTTCGGATTAGCGGGAGCAGGAGAGACCCAGTACTTC	CASSFGLAGAGETQYF
TRBV28	few	TRBJ2-3	.	TGTGCCAGCAGTTCCGGACAGAGACGCACAGATACGCAGTATTTT	CASSSGQRRTDTQYF
TRBV27	.	TRBJ1-1	TRBD1	TGTGCCAGCTACAGGGGGGGAAACACTGAAGCTTTCTTT	CASYRGGNTEAFF
TRBV23-1	.	TRBJ2-1	.	TGCGCCAGCAGTCAACGGGGGAGTTTAAATGAGCAGTTCTTC	CASSQRGSLNEQFF
TRBV9	.	TRBJ2-2	TRBD2	TGTGCCAGCAGCGGATCCGGGACTAGCGGGATTACCGGGGAGCTGTTTTTT	CASSGSGTSGITGELFF
TRBV2	.	TRBJ1-4	TRBD1	TGTGCTTCCGGGACAGAGCTGTTTTTT	CASGTELFF
TRBV28	.	TRBJ2-1	.	TGTGCCAGCAGTTCCCTATTGAAATCTTCCTACAATGAGCAGTTCTTC	CASSSLLKSSYNEQFF
TRBV6-5	few	TRBJ2-2	.	TGTGCCAGCAGTTACAAGGGCGGGGAGCTGTTTTTT	CASSYKGGELFF
TRBV4-3	few	TRBJ2-2	.	TGCGCCAGCAGCCAAACTACAATAAAACGAAACACCGGGGAGCTGTTTTTT	CASSQTTIKRNTGELFF
TRBV19	few	TRBJ1-1	.	TGTGCCAGTACTGAGGGGACTGAAGCTTTCTTT	CASTEGTEAFF
TRBV25-1	.	TRBJ2-5	.	TGTGCCAGCAGTGAGTTAGGGGAGATGACCCAGTACTTC	CASSELGEMTQYF
TRBV14	few	TRBJ1-5	.	TGTGCCAGCAACCTAGACAGGCGCGGCAGTCAGCCCCAGCATTTT	CASNLDRRGSQPQHF
TRBV7-9	.	TRBJ2-3	.	TGTGCCAGCAGCTCTCCGCGGCAGATAAACACAGATACGCAGTATTTT	CASSSPRQINTDTQYF
TRBV29-1	.	TRBJ1-2	TRBD1	TGCAGCGTTGAATCGGGGGACAGATATGGCTACACCTTC	CSVESGDRYGYTF
TRBV5-1	few	TRBJ2-1	TRBD2	TGCGCCAGCAGCCGACCAGTAGCGGGGAGCTCCTACAATGAGCAGTTCTTC	CASSRPVAGSSYNEQFF
TRBV4-2	.	TRBJ2-4	TRBD1	TGTGCCAGCAGCCCTAATCCGGGACAGGGGGCGAACATTCAGTACTTC	CASSPNPGQGANIQYF
TRBV7-9	few	TRBJ2-7	.	TGTGCCAGCAGTTCAGGGGGGACGCGATCCTACGAGCAGTACTTC	CASSSGGTRSYEQYF
TRBV30	.	TRBJ2-7	.	TGTGCCTGGAGTGGAGGGCTCGAGCAGTACTTC	CAWSGGLEQYF
TRBV23-1	.	TRBJ2-7	.	TGCGCCAGCCGACAGCCCGAGCAGTACTTC	CASRQPEQYF